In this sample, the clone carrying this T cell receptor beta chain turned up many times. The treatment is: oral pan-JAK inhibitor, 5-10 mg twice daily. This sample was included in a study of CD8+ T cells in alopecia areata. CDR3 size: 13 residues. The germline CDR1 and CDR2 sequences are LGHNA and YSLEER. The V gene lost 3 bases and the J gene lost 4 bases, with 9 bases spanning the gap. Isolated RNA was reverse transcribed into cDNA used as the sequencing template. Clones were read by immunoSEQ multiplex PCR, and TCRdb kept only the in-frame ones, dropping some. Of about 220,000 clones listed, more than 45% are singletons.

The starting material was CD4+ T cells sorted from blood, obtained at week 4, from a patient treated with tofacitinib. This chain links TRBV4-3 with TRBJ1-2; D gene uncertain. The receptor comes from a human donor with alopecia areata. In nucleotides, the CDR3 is TGCGCCAGCAGCCAGTCCGGACTCTATGGCTACACCTTC. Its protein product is CASSQSGLYGYTF.